Listed below are T cell receptor beta chains from one sample, sequenced in a study of CD8 T cells in ankylosing spondylitis. TCRdb itself ran the 5' RACE reads through MiXCR, one entry per CDR3 protein. The sample carries about 360,000 distinct CDR3 sequences, more than 20% recorded once. Sequenced sample: blood, either unsorted or a sorted T cell fraction (not recorded which). The receptors were sampled from a male donor with ankylosing spondylitis or in good health (not recorded which). CDR3s include the opening cysteine and the closing phenylalanine or tryptophan. A D gene is named only where the DNA matches it firmly. Clone sizes are given selectively: once, few, many, or a class where the clone is expanded.

J gene | clone size | D gene | V gene | CDR3 DNA | CDR3 protein
TRBJ2-5 | few | TRBD2 | TRBV20-1 | TGCAGTGCTAGACCCTGGGGGGGGTTTGAGACCCAGTACTTC | CSARPWGGFETQYF
TRBJ1-5 | many | . | TRBV7-9 | TGTGCCAGCAGCTTATGGGGCAATCAGCCCCAGCATTTT | CASSLWGNQPQHF
TRBJ2-3 | few | TRBD1 | TRBV28 | TGTGCCAGCAGGAATCCGGAGGGGGACAGGGGCACAGATACGCAGTATTTT | CASRNPEGDRGTDTQYF
TRBJ1-1 | . | TRBD1 | TRBV12-3/TRBV12-4 | TGTGCCAGCAGTTTAGCGTCACAGGGGGGAACTGAAGCTTTCTTT | CASSLASQGGTEAFF
TRBJ2-2 | . | TRBD2 | TRBV9 | TGTGCCAGCAGCCCCCTAGCGGTCCCCGGGGAGCTGTTTTTT | CASSPLAVPGELFF
TRBJ2-7 | . | TRBD1 | TRBV2 | TGTGCCAGCAGGCAGACAGGGGGCGCTTCCTACGAGCAGTACTTC | CASRQTGGASYEQYF
TRBJ2-4 | . | TRBD1 | TRBV5-1 | TGCGCCAGCAGCTTACAGGGGAACCAACAAAACATTCAGTACTTC | CASSLQGNQQNIQYF
TRBJ2-1 | many | . | TRBV5-1 | TGCGCCAGCAGCTTGGAGGTGGTTGGCTCCAATGAGCAGTTCTTC | CASSLEVVGSNEQFF
TRBJ1-5 | few | TRBD1 | TRBV11-1 | TGTGCCAGCAGCTTGACAGGGTCGGAACAGCCCCAGCATTTT | CASSLTGSEQPQHF
TRBJ2-7 | few | . | TRBV6-1 | TGTGCCAGCAGAAACTGGGGCAGGCAAGTATACGAGCAGTACTTC | CASRNWGRQVYEQYF
TRBJ1-6 | few | . | TRBV12-3/TRBV12-4 | TGTGCCAGCAGTTTCACAGGATTCGGGGTCACTTCACCCCTCCACTTT | CASSFTGFGVTSPLHF
TRBJ1-2 | . | . | TRBV5-1 | TGCGCCAGCAGCTTGTGGTACGGTACTAACTATGGCTACACCTTC | CASSLWYGTNYGYTF
TRBJ2-1 | . | . | TRBV10-2 | TGCGCCAGCAGTGACTATGAGCAGTTCTTC | CASSDYEQFF
TRBJ2-3 | many | TRBD2 | TRBV7-9 | TGTGCCAGCAGAGGATGGGAGGGTCCCACAGATACGCAGTATTTT | CASRGWEGPTDTQYF
TRBJ1-4 | . | TRBD1 | TRBV5-8 | TGTGCCAGCAGCAACCCCCGGACAGGGGAGGCTGAAAAACTGTTTTTT | CASSNPRTGEAEKLFF